The TCR beta chain described here comes from a study of blood T cell repertoires in COVID-19. Study overall: From the United States, Italy and Spain came samples of acute and convalescent COVID-19. Sources were T cells, B-cell-depleted T cells, or PBMCs; the material itself was cDNA or gDNA.

Looked up from germline, CDR1 is SGHTA and CDR2 is FQGTGA. The CDR3 sequence is 18 residues long. V dropped 6 bases and J dropped 7 bases, with 27 bases sitting between them. In the authors' methods: Amplification of reference gene primers was used by the study to estimate nucleated cell counts. The protocol was immunoSEQ multiplex PCR, while the TCRdb copy is restricted to in-frame clones and leaves out a portion. For V, J and clone size, that table is used; D and trimming come from the DNA. This sample yields some 150,000 clones, of which 65% to 85% are seen a single time; 10% to 15% belongs to the top ten.

The receptor was isolated from a man in his sixties with active or convalescent COVID-19. Sequencing input: peripheral blood. The gene calls are TRBV7-3 and TRBJ1-4; perhaps TRBD1 as D (6 bases). CDR3 protein: CASRPPKHRDQGSEKLFF. CDR3 in DNA: TGTGCCAGCAGGCCTCCCAAGCACCGGGACCAGGGGAGTGAAAAACTGTTTTTT.